This T cell receptor beta chain originates from a study of T-cell reconstitution after alpha-beta-depleted transplantation in children. The table lists this clonotype with many counts. Unique molecular identifiers were incorporated during preparation of the TCRbeta library. TCRdb redid the calling of the PCR reads with MiXCR, one entry per CDR3 protein. The sample records approximately 240,000 distinct CDR3 sequences, around 9.7% being singletons. The source material was PBMCs from the stem cell graft donor, sampled from the stem cell graft. The sequence derives from a human donor who donated a stem cell graft to a child with SCID.

The CDR3 is CASSQGYSYNEQFF. For the CDR3, the DNA is TGTGCCAGCAGCCAAGGTTACTCCTACAATGAGCAGTTCTTC. The chain is built from TRBV12-3 or TRBV12-4 and TRBJ2-1; D unresolved. The V end was cut by 6 bases, the J end by 0 bases, with 9 bases between. CDR3 length: 14 amino acids.